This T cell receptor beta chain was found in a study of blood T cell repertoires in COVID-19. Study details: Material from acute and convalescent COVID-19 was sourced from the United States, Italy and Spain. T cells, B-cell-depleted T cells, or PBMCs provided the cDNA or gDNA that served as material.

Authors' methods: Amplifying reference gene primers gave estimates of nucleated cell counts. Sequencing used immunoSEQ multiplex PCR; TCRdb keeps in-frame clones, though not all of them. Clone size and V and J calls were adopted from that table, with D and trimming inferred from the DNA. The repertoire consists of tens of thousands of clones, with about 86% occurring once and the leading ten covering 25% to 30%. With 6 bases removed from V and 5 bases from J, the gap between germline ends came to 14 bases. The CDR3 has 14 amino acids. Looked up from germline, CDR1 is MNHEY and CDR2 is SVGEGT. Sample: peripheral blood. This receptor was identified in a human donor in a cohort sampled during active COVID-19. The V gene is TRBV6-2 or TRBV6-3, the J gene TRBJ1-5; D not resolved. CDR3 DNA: TGTGCCAGCAGCCCCAACCCGGACTATCAGCCCCAGCATTTT. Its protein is CASSPNPDYQPQHF.